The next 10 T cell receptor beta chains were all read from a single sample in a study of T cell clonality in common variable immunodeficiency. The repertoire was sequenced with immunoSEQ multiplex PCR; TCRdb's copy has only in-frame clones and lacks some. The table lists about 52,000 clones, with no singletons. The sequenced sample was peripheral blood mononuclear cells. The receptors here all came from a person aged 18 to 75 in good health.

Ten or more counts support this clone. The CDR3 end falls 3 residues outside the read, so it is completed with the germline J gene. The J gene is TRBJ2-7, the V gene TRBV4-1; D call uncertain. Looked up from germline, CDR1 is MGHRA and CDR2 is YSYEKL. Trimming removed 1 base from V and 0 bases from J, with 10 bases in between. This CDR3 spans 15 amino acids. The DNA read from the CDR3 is TGCGCCAGCAGCCAAGGAAGCGAGAGCTCCTACGAG. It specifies CASSQGSESSYE. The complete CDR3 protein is CASSQGSESSYEQYF.

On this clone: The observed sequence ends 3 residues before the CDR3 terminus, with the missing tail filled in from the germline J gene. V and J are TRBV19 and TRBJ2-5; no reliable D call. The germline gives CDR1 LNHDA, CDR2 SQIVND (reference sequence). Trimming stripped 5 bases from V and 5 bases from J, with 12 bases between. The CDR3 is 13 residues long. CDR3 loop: CASSALRAETQYF. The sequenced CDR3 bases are TGTGCCAGTAGTGCCCTTAGGGCGGAGACC.

The CDR3 bases that were read are TGTGCCAGCAGTCCTACCTACGGGGGCAATCAGCCC. Protein sequence: CASSPTYGGNQP. The CDR3 as a whole reads CASSPTYGGNQPQHF. This chain joins TRBV2 and TRBJ1-5; D gene unclear. The read ends 3 residues shy of where the CDR3 ends; the end is completed using the germline J gene. CDR1 SNHLY and CDR2 FYNNEI come from the germline V gene. Deletions cut 5 bases from V and 2 bases from J, with 13 bases between. The CDR3 consists of 15 residues. The complete variable domain, with remaining parts taken from reference TRBV2 and TRBJ1-5, reads EPEVTQTPSHQVTQMGQEVILRCVPISNHLYFYWYRQILGQKVEFLVSFYNNEISEKSEIFDDQFSVERPDGSNFTLKIRSTKLEDSAMYFCASSPTYGGNQPQHFGDGTRLSIL.

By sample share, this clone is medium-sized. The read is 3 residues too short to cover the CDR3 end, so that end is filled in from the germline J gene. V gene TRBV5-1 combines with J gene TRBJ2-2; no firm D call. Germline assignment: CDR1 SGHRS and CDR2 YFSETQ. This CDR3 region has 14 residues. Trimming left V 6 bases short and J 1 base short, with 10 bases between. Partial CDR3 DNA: TGCGCCAGCATGGGCAATCTGAACACCGGGGAG. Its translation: CASMGNLNTGE. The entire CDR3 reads CASMGNLNTGELFF.

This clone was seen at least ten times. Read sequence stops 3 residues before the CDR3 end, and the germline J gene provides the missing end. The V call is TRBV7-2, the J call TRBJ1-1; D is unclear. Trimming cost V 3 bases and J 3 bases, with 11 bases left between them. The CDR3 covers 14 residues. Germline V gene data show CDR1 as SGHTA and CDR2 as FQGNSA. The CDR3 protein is CASSLDGGDTEAFF. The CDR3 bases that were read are TGTGCCAGCAGCTTGGACGGCGGGGACACTGAA. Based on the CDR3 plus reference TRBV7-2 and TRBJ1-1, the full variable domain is GAGVSQSPSNKVTEKGKDVELRCDPISGHTALYWYRQSLGQGLEFLIYFQGNSAPDKSGLPSDRFSAERTGGSVSTLTIQRTQQEDSAVYLCASSLDGGDTEAFFGQGTRLTVV.

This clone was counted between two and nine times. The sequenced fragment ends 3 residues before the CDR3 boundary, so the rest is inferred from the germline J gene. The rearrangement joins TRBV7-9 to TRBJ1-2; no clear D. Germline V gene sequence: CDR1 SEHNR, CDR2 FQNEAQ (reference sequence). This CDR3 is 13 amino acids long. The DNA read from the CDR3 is TGTGCCTTCGGGTCTAAGGTCTACAATGAC. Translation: CAFGSKVYND. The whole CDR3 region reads CAFGSKVYNDYTF.

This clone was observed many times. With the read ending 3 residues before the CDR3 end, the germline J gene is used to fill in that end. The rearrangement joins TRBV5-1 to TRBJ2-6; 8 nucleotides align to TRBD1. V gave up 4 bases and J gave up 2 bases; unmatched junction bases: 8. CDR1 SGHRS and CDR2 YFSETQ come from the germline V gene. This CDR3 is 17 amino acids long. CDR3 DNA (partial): TGCGCCAGCAGCACGGATCCGACAGGGGCTGGGGCCAACGTC. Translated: CASSTDPTGAGANV. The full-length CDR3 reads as CASSTDPTGAGANVLTF.

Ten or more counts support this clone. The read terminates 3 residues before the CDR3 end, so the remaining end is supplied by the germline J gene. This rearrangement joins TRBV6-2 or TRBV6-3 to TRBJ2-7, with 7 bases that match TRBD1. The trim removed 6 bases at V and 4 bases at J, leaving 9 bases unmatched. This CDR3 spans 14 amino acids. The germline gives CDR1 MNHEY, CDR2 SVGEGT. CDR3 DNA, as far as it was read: TGTGCCAGCAGAACAGGGGCCACCTCATACGAG. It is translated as CASRTGATSYE. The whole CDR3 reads CASRTGATSYEQYF.

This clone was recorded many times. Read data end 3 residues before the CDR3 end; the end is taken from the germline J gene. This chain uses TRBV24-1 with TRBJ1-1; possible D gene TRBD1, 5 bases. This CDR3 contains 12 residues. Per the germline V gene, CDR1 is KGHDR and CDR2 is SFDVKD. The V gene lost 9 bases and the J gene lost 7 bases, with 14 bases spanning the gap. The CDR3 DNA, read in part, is TGTGCCACCTCCGGAGGGACTGGTGAA. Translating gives CATSGGTGE. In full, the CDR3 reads CATSGGTGEAFF.

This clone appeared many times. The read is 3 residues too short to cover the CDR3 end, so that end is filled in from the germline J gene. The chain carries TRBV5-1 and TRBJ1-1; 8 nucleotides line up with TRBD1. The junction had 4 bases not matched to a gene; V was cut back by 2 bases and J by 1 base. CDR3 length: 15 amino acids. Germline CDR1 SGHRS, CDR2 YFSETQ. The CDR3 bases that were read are TGCGCCAGCAGCTTCAGGGGGCGAGAGAACACTGAA. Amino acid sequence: CASSFRGRENTE. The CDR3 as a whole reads CASSFRGRENTEAFF.